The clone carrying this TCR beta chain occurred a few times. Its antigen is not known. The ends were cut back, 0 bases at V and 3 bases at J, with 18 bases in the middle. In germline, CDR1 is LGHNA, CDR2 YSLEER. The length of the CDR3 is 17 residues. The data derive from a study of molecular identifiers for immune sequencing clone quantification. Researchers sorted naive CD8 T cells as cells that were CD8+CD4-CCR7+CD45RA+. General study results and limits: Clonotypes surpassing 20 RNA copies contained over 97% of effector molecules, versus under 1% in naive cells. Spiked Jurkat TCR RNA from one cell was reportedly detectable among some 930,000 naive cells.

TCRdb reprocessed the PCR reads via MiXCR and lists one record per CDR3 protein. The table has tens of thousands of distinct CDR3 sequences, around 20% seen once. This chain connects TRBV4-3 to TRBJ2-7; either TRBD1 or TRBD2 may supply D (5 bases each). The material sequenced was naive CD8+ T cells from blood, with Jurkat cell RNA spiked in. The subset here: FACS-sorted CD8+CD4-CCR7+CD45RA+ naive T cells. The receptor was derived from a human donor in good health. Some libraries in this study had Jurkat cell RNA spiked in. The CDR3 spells CASSQDVGWSGGYEQYF. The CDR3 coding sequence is TGCGCCAGCAGCCAAGATGTCGGGTGGAGTGGGGGCTACGAGCAGTACTTC.